The 21 T cell receptor beta chains in this list originate from one sample, sequenced in a study of cytomegalovirus exposure and HLA in healthy donors. Using immunoSEQ multiplex PCR, the repertoire was profiled, and TCRdb retains in-frame clones only, with some absent. The table includes some 210,000 clones, 83% detected once. The sequenced sample consisted of PBMCs. The receptors come from a woman aged 18 to 35 in good health and CMV-seronegative.

This clone has just a few counts. The chain combines TRBV7-6 with TRBJ1-1, with D possibly being TRBD1 (5 bases). The V and J ends lost 2 bases and 5 bases respectively, with 15 bases between them. CDR1 and CDR2 (germline): SGHVS, FNYEAQ. This CDR3 has 15 amino acids. CDR3 region: CASSLNADGATEAFF. The CDR3 nucleotides read TGTGCCAGCAGCTTAAATGCGGACGGGGCGACTGAAGCTTTCTTT.

About this clone itself: Mismatch with germline at one junction end may stem from a read error. The rearrangement links TRBV7-7 to TRBJ2-7; no clear D. Germline V gene data show CDR1 as SSHAT and CDR2 as FNYEAQ (reference sequence). This CDR3 has 15 residues. The CDR3 DNA reads as TGTGCTAGCAGCTTAGGCCCCATGGTTGGGGACGAGCAGTACTTC. It specifies CASSLGPMVGDEQYF.

The chain employs TRBV27 and TRBJ2-1, with TRBD2 identical over 9 bases. The J segment lost 8 bases and the V segment lost 5 bases, leaving 13 bases of the junction unmatched. Germline CDR1 reads MNHEY; CDR2 reads SMNVEV (reference sequence). The CDR3 runs to 16 residues. This CDR3 is CASSTPTSGQRHEQFF. The CDR3 DNA is TGTGCCAGCAGTACCCCGACTAGCGGCCAGAGGCATGAGCAGTTCTTC.

This clone was counted once. The genes are TRBV7-2 and TRBJ2-7, with D perhaps TRBD1 (6 bases). The CDR3 runs 15 residues. The germline CDR1 and CDR2 sequences are SGHTA and FQGNSA. Trimming stripped 5 bases from V and 2 bases from J, with 16 bases between. The CDR3 region is CASSATSGVTYEQYF. The CDR3 DNA is TGTGCCAGCAGCGCCACCTCAGGGGTTACCTACGAGCAGTACTTC.

The V and J genes are TRBV6-6 and TRBJ2-1; D unclear. Per germline, CDR1 MNHNY and CDR2 SVGAGI (reference sequence). The CDR3 extends over 12 amino acids. The V end was cut by 4 bases, the J end by 8 bases, with 9 bases between. As DNA, the CDR3 is TGTGCCAGCAGTTCCTCCACCGATGAGCAGTTCTTC. This encodes CASSSSTDEQFF.

This sequence joins TRBV10-1 and TRBJ1-6, with D hard to call. V was trimmed by 4 bases and J by 6 bases, leaving 7 bases between them. The CDR3 is made up of 13 amino acids. Germline V gene lookup returns CDR1 WNHNN and CDR2 SYGVQD (reference sequence). The CDR3 region is CASSVDLNSPLHF. CDR3 DNA: TGCGCCAGCAGTGTGGACCTTAATTCACCCCTCCACTTT.

The chain employs TRBV5-6 and TRBJ2-7; tentatively, D is TRBD1 or TRBD2 (5 bases each). The CDR3 contains 13 residues. Germline V lookup: CDR1 SGHDT, CDR2 YYEEEE. V was shortened by 4 bases and J by 4 bases, with 12 bases between the two germline ends. The CDR3 region is CASSLGAGYEQYF. CDR3 DNA sequence: TGTGCCAGCAGCCTGGGAGCAGGGTACGAGCAGTACTTC.

The chain carries TRBV30 and TRBJ2-3; 9 nucleotides align to TRBD1. The CDR3 loop spans 13 amino acids. Losses at the gene ends were 5 bases for V and 9 bases for J; bases not matched to a gene: 9. Germline V gene sequence: CDR1 GTSNPN, CDR2 SVGIG (reference sequence). The CDR3 DNA reads TGTGCCTGGGCTTACAGGGGGCCAGGGACGCAGTATTTT. Translated, it gives CAWAYRGPGTQYF.

The chain combines TRBV5-4 with TRBJ1-3; D not resolved. The V gene's germline CDR1 is SGHNT and CDR2 YYREEE (reference sequence). Between the trimmed V and J ends, which lost 1 base and 4 bases, there was a span of 9 bases. This CDR3 is 14 amino acids long. This CDR3 is CASSLSGSGNTIYF. The CDR3 nucleotides read TGTGCCAGCAGCTTGAGCGGGTCGGGAAACACCATATATTTT.

This clone showed up just once. CDR3 in DNA: TGTGCCAGCAGCTTAGGGGGACAGGGGTATGGCTACACCTTC. It specifies CASSLGGQGYGYTF. The chain joins TRBV11-2 to TRBJ1-2, with TRBD1 matching 10 bases. V lost 1 base and J lost 5; bases outside the gene matches: 1. Germline CDR1 is SGHAT and CDR2 is FQNNGV. This CDR3 spans 14 amino acids.

The J gene is TRBJ1-1, the V gene TRBV18, with D maybe TRBD1 (6 bases). This CDR3 has 14 residues. Trimming took 4 bases from V and 0 from J, leaving 9 bases between them. CDR1 is KGHSH, CDR2 LQKENI, per germline. The CDR3 DNA reads as TGTGCCAGCTCACAAGGACAGCTGAACACTGAAGCTTTCTTT. The encoded protein is CASSQGQLNTEAFF.

The chain couples TRBV5-1 to TRBJ2-7; 9 positions agree with TRBD1. The CDR3 runs 16 residues. V lost 3 bases, J lost 3 bases, and 10 bases stayed unmatched. Per the germline V gene, CDR1 is SGHRS and CDR2 is YFSETQ. The CDR3 loop reads CASSSLRGQGLYEQYF. The CDR3, as DNA: TGCGCCAGCAGCTCGCTCCGGGGACAGGGACTCTACGAGCAGTACTTC.

This clone showed up just a few times. The V gene is TRBV19, the J gene TRBJ1-5; D is undetermined. This CDR3 is built from 14 residues. Germline V gene sequence: CDR1 LNHDA, CDR2 SQIVND (reference sequence). The V and J ends lost 8 bases and 0 bases respectively, with 11 bases between them. CDR3 nucleotide sequence: TGTGCCAGTCGACATACTAATAGCAATCAGCCCCAGCATTTT. It translates to CASRHTNSNQPQHF.

CDR3 in DNA: TGCGCCAGCAGCATTTCCTACAATGAGCAGTTCTTC. This translates into CASSISYNEQFF. The rearrangement joins TRBV5-1 to TRBJ2-1; unclear D gene. The CDR3 has 12 residues. In germline, CDR1 is SGHRS, CDR2 YFSETQ. The germline V and J ends were trimmed by 4 bases and 1 base, with 3 bases remaining between them.

V and J are TRBV11-3 and TRBJ2-2; a weak D match, TRBD1 (6 bases). This CDR3 contains 15 residues. Trimming took off 5 bases at V and 0 bases at J, with 10 bases between the two ends. Per germline, CDR1 SGHNT and CDR2 YENEEA. The CDR3 region is CASSPRTANTGELFF. DNA of the CDR3: TGTGCCAGCAGCCCCAGGACAGCGAACACCGGGGAGCTGTTTTTT.

This clone was counted a single time. The gene calls are TRBV29-1 and TRBJ2-2; D gene uncertain. V was clipped by 5 bases and J by 1 base, with 8 bases between them. The CDR3 spans 13 residues. Germline lookup yields CDR1 SQVTM and CDR2 ANQGSEA. CDR3 sequence reads: CSVSSRNTGELFF. CDR3 DNA: TGCAGCGTTTCCAGTAGGAACACCGGGGAGCTGTTTTTT.

V and J are TRBV7-2 and TRBJ1-3, with TRBD1 matching over 10 bases. V shed 5 bases and J 0 bases; nucleotides not matched to a gene: 7. The CDR3 length is 17 residues. Germline CDR1 SGHTA, CDR2 FQGNSA. As DNA, the CDR3 is TGTGCCAGCAGCACCCGGACAGGGGGAGGCTCTGGAAACACCATATATTTT. It yields the protein CASSTRTGGGSGNTIYF.

The CDR3 DNA reads TGCGCCAGCAGCTTGATCCTAGCGGAGGCGGATGAGCAGTTCTTC. Protein sequence: CASSLILAEADEQFF. The chain recombines TRBV5-1 with TRBJ2-1; 7 positions match TRBD2. There are 15 residues in the CDR3. Germline-derived CDR1 and CDR2 are SGHRS and YFSETQ. The J segment lost 8 bases and the V segment lost 1 base, leaving 9 bases of the junction unmatched.

The CDR3 DNA reads as TGTGCCAGCAGCTTTTCCAAAGCGGGAGTCTACTACAATGAGCAGTTCTTC. Its translation: CASSFSKAGVYYNEQFF. This chain connects TRBV13 to TRBJ2-1, with 8 bases fitting TRBD2. The CDR3 length is 17 residues. V lost 3 bases to trimming and J lost 3 bases; unmatched junction nucleotides: 10. In germline, CDR1 is PRHDT, CDR2 FYEKMQ (reference sequence).

The V gene is TRBV30, the J gene TRBJ2-7; TRBD1 aligns across 8 bases. The CDR3 is 13 amino acids. With 3 bases clipped from V and 5 bases from J, the junction kept 6 bases outside the gene matches. CDR1 and CDR2 from the germline V gene are GTSNPN and SVGIG (reference sequence). CDR3 protein: CAWSWTGYDEQYF. CDR3 bases: TGTGCCTGGAGCTGGACAGGGTACGACGAGCAGTACTTC.

The rearrangement links TRBV15 to TRBJ2-1; D possibly corresponds to TRBD1 (6 bases). With 2 bases removed from V and 9 bases from J, the gap between germline ends came to 23 bases. Germline CDR1 reads LNHNV; CDR2 reads YYDKDF (reference sequence). This CDR3 region has 17 residues. In DNA form, the CDR3 reads TGTGCCACCAGCAGACACTTATCCGGGACATCGGCCAGTGAGCAGTTCTTC. Amino acid sequence: CATSRHLSGTSASEQFF.